This T cell receptor beta chain was captured by sequencing in a study of T cell responses to AZD1222 COVID-19 vaccine. Study information: Researchers grouped second doses given at about 4 or about 12 weeks into one pool.

The protocol was immunoSEQ multiplex PCR, while the TCRdb copy is restricted to in-frame clones and leaves out a portion. The sample holds over 150,000 clones; 90% are singletons and the top ten take 18%. The TCR originated in an adult in good health. The material sequenced was peripheral blood, taken on day 0 of AZD1222 vaccination.

This CDR3 is CASGDKMNTEAFF. The CDR3 coding sequence is TGTGCCAGCGGGGACAAGATGAACACTGAAGCTTTCTTT. V gene TRBV3-1 (or the pseudogene TRBV3-2) combines with J gene TRBJ1-1; TRBD1 is a possible D gene (6 bases). The CDR3 has 13 residues. Germline CDR1 is LGHDT and CDR2 is YNNKEL (reference sequence). Trimming shortened V by 8 bases and J by 0 bases, and 10 bases separated the two germline ends.